These 5 T cell receptor beta chains originate from one sample sequenced in a study of early T cells in non-severe SARS-CoV-2 infection. Each CDR3 protein is one row after TCRdb ran MiXCR on the 5' RACE reads. The data contain under 100,000 distinct CDR3 sequences, roughly an eighth of them singletons. The specimen was whole blood. The source of these receptors is an adult who was a healthcare worker with PCR-confirmed SARS-CoV-2 infection or an uninfected control (not recorded which).

This chain connects TRBV18 to TRBJ2-3; 8 nucleotides line up with TRBD2. The CDR3 runs to 15 residues. In germline, CDR1 is KGHSH, CDR2 LQKENI. With V trimmed by 3 bases and J by 5 bases, 7 bases remained unmatched. CDR3 DNA sequence: TGTGCCAGCTCACCTTCAGCGGGGGTAAGAGATACGCAGTATTTT. It translates to CASSPSAGVRDTQYF.

The sample holds a few counts of this clonotype. V and J are TRBV9 and TRBJ2-7; 8 positions match TRBD1. The CDR3 runs 15 residues. Trimming at V came to 3 bases and at J to 1 base, leaving 6 bases not matched to a gene. Looked up from germline, CDR1 is SGDLS and CDR2 is YYNGEE. CDR3 amino acids: CASSESGDRSYEQYF. The DNA of the CDR3 is TGTGCCAGCAGCGAGTCGGGGGACAGGTCCTACGAGCAGTACTTC.

This chain uses TRBV21-1 with TRBJ2-5; the D call TRBD1 from the table was never checked on the DNA. TRBV21-1 is annotated as a pseudogene. The CDR3 has 13 residues. CDR3 residues: CASSGTEQETQYF. The DNA of the CDR3 is TGTGCCAGCAGCGGGACAGAGCAAGAGACCCAGTACTTC.

This clonotype has a handful of counts. The rearrangement uses TRBV5-1 and TRBJ2-5, with unresolved D. The ends were cut back, 0 bases at V and 3 bases at J, with 12 bases in the middle. The CDR3 runs to 15 residues. Germline CDR1 and CDR2: SGHRS and YFSETQ. This chain's CDR3 is CASSLGSQGKETQYF. CDR3 nucleotides: TGCGCCAGCAGCTTGGGCTCCCAAGGAAAAGAGACCCAGTACTTC.

The chain recombines TRBV30 with TRBJ1-2; a weak D match, TRBD1 (6 bases). Trimming left V 0 bases short and J 6 bases short, with 17 bases between. Germline assignment: CDR1 GTSNPN and CDR2 SVGIG (reference sequence). This CDR3 contains 15 residues. CDR3 DNA sequence: TGTGCCTGGAGTGTAAGGGCAGGGGCGCTGGATGGCTACACCTTC. It is translated as CAWSVRAGALDGYTF.